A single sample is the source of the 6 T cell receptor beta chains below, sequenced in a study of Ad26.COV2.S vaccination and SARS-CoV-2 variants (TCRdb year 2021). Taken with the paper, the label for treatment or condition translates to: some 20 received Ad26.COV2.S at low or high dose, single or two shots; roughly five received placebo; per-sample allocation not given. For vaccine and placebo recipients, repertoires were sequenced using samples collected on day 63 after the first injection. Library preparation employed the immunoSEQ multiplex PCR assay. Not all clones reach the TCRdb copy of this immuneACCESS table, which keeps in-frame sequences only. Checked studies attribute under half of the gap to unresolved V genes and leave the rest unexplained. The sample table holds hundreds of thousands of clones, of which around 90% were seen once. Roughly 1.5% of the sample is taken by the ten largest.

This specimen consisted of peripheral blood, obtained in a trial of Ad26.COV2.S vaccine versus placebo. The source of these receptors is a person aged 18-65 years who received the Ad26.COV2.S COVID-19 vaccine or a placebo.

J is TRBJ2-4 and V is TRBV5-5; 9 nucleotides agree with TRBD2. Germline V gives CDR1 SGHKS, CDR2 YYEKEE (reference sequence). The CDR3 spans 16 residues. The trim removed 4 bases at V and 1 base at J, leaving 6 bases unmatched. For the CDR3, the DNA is TGTGCCAGCAGCCAAAGCGGGGGGTACGCCAAAAACATTCAGTACTTC. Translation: CASSQSGGYAKNIQYF.

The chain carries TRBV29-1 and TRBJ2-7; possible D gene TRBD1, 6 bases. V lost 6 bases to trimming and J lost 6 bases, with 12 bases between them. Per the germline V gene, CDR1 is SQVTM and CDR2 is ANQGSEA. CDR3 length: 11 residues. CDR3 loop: CSVPDRGEQYF. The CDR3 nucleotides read TGCAGCGTCCCGGACAGAGGCGAGCAGTACTTC.

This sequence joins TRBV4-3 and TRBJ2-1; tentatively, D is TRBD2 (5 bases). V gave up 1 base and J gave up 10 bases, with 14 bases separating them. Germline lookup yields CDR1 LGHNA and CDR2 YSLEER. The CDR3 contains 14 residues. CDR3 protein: CASSQAGSLREQFF. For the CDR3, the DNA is TGCGCCAGCAGCCAAGCGGGATCTTTACGCGAGCAGTTCTTC.

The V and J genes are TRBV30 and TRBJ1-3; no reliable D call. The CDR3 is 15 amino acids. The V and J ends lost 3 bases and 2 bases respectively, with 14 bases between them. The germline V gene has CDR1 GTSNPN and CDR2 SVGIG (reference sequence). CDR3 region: CAWSSFGGPGNTIYF. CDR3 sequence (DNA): TGTGCCTGGAGCTCTTTCGGAGGCCCTGGAAACACCATATATTTT.

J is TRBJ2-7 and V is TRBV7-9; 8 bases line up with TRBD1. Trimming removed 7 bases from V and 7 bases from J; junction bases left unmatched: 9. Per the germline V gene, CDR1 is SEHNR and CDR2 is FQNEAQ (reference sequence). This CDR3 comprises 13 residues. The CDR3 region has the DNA TGTGCCAGCAACCCAGGACAGGGTCGTGAGCAGTACTTC. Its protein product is CASNPGQGREQYF.

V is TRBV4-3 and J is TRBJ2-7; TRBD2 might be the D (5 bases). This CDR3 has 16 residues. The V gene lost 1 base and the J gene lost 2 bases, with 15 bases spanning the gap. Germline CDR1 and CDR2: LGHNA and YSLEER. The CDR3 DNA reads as TGCGCCAGCAGCCAAGGCCCATGGACTGAGGCCTACGAGCAGTACTTC. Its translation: CASSQGPWTEAYEQYF.